The rows below give T cell receptor beta chains drawn from one sample of a study of beta chain features in type 1 diabetes. Here immunoSEQ multiplex PCR was the method, and the copy in TCRdb shows in-frame clones only, minus some. The top ten clones hold 0.6% of a sample with roughly 350,000 clones, around 10% of them seen once. Material: central memory CD4+ T cells from blood. The source of these receptors is a man aged 25-45 years with type 1 diabetes. The CDR3 runs from the conserved cysteine through the conserved F or W. D genes are given only for firm matches. Some rows have no size entry. The others give once, few or many, or a class for an expanded clone.

V	size	D	J	CDR3	DNA
TRBV7-6	NA	NA	TRBJ2-5	CASSSGPQEQETQYF	TGTGCCAGCAGCTCTGGTCCGCAAGAACAAGAGACCCAGTACTTC
TRBV18	NA	NA	TRBJ2-7	CASSPAGEGGYEQYF	TGTGCCAGCTCACCGGCGGGAGAAGGGGGCTACGAGCAGTACTTC
TRBV7-8	few	TRBD1	TRBJ1-3	CASSPDAGGGNTIYF	TGTGCCAGCAGCCCCGATGCAGGGGGTGGAAACACCATATATTTT
TRBV29-1	NA	TRBD1	TRBJ1-1	CSVGFLAGGVRNTEAFF	TGCAGCGTTGGTTTTCTTGCAGGGGGCGTGAGGAACACTGAAGCTTTCTTT
TRBV4-2	few	TRBD2	TRBJ2-3	CASSQGGTSGTDTQYF	TGTGCCAGCAGCCAAGGAGGGACTAGCGGCACAGATACGCAGTATTTT
TRBV25-1	few	TRBD2	TRBJ2-1	CASRGGSFSYNEQFF	TGTGCCAGCAGGGGCGGGAGTTTCTCCTACAATGAGCAGTTCTTC
TRBV28	few	TRBD1	TRBJ2-7	CASRPAGGRTSEQYF	TGTGCCAGCAGGCCCGCAGGGGGTCGCACAAGCGAGCAGTACTTC
TRBV27	few	TRBD1	TRBJ2-6	CASRAGTGISGANVLTF	TGTGCCAGCAGAGCGGGGACAGGGATCTCTGGGGCCAACGTCCTGACTTTC
TRBV30	few	TRBD1	TRBJ2-3	CAWTGSTGSTDTQYF	TGTGCCTGGACCGGGTCGACAGGGAGCACAGATACGCAGTATTTT
TRBV10-3	NA	NA	TRBJ1-2	CAISREVTNYGYTF	TGTGCCATCTCGAGGGAAGTAACTAACTATGGCTACACCTTC
TRBV16	few	TRBD1	TRBJ2-1	CASSGDRGNYNEQFF	TGTGCCAGCAGTGGGGACAGGGGAAACTACAATGAGCAGTTCTTC
TRBV5-4	NA	NA	TRBJ2-6	CASSHELLGANVLTF	TGTGCCAGCAGCCATGAACTCCTTGGGGCCAACGTCCTGACTTTC
TRBV11-3	few	NA	TRBJ2-1	CASILVKEQFF	TGTGCCAGCATCCTCGTTAAAGAGCAGTTCTTC
TRBV30	few	NA	TRBJ1-4	CAWNPGPVANEKLFF	TGTGCCTGGAATCCAGGGCCCGTCGCTAATGAAAAACTGTTTTTT
TRBV27	few	NA	TRBJ1-5	CASSLDLGGNQPQHF	TGTGCCAGCAGCCTCGATTTGGGGGGGAATCAGCCCCAGCATTTT
TRBV28	many	NA	TRBJ2-1	CASSFQYNEQFF	TGTGCCAGCAGTTTCCAATACAATGAGCAGTTCTTC
TRBV7-7	few	NA	TRBJ2-5	CASSPVQSETQYF	TGTGCCAGCAGTCCGGTCCAGTCGGAGACCCAGTACTTC
TRBV5-6	once	TRBD1	TRBJ1-2	CASSAFEGTGIGYTF	TGTGCCAGCAGCGCCTTCGAAGGGACAGGGATAGGCTACACCTTC
TRBV27	NA	TRBD2	TRBJ2-7	CASSPRGLEGDEQYF	TGTGCCAGCAGCCCTAGAGGACTAGAGGGTGACGAGCAGTACTTC
TRBV7-3	once	NA	TRBJ2-3	CASSLTGGESTDTQYF	TGTGCCAGCAGCTTAACGGGCGGGGAAAGCACAGATACGCAGTATTTT
TRBV18	many	NA	TRBJ2-7	CASSPNNQGYEQYF	TGTGCCAGCTCACCCAATAATCAGGGCTACGAGCAGTACTTC
TRBV4-2	many	NA	TRBJ1-5	CASSQDLNGQPQHF	TGTGCCAGCAGCCAAGATTTAAACGGTCAGCCCCAGCATTTT
TRBV29-1	few	NA	TRBJ2-4	CSVVQGQKGLAKNIQYF	TGCAGCGTTGTTCAGGGCCAAAAGGGCCTAGCCAAAAACATTCAGTACTTC
TRBV19	NA	NA	TRBJ1-4	CASSVRKATNEKLFF	TGTGCCAGTAGTGTGCGAAAAGCAACTAATGAAAAACTGTTTTTT
TRBV30	few	TRBD1	TRBJ1-4	CAWSVHGTGDEKLFF	TGTGCCTGGAGTGTACACGGGACAGGGGATGAAAAACTGTTTTTT
TRBV27	few	NA	TRBJ1-5	CATASGGQPQHF	TGTGCCACCGCCTCCGGGGGTCAGCCCCAGCATTTT
TRBV6-6	few	NA	TRBJ1-1	CAISESPGTNTEAFF	TGTGCCATCAGTGAGTCGCCGGGCACGAACACTGAAGCTTTCTTT
TRBV20-1	few	NA	TRBJ2-1	CSASYTEQFF	TGCAGTGCTAGTTATACTGAGCAGTTCTTC
TRBV9	few	TRBD2	TRBJ2-1	CASSVLMTSGRVYNEQFF	TGTGCCAGCAGCGTACTAATGACTAGCGGGAGAGTTTACAATGAGCAGTTCTTC
TRBV29-1	many	NA	TRBJ2-7	CSVERGAQNEQYF	TGCAGCGTTGAGAGAGGGGCGCAGAACGAGCAGTACTTC
TRBV6-6	few	TRBD2	TRBJ2-5	CASSFRPAGTQETQYF	TGTGCCAGCAGTTTCCGGCCAGCGGGAACCCAAGAGACCCAGTACTTC
TRBV6-1	NA	NA	TRBJ2-7	CASSWGLVEQYF	TGTGCCAGCAGTTGGGGACTTGTTGAGCAGTACTTC
TRBV6-4	NA	TRBD1	TRBJ1-2	CASSDSGAGGTQGGYTF	TGTGCCAGCAGTGACTCTGGGGCAGGGGGCACGCAAGGGGGCTACACCTTC
TRBV2	NA	NA	TRBJ1-5	CASKGGVNNQPQHF	TGTGCCAGCAAAGGGGGAGTAAACAATCAGCCCCAGCATTTT
TRBV15	few	TRBD1	TRBJ2-7	CATSRSAGGGQYF	TGTGCCACCAGCAGATCGGCAGGGGGCGGGCAGTACTTC
TRBV27	few	TRBD1	TRBJ1-2	CASSSLRDRRANYGYTF	TGTGCCAGCAGTTCACTTCGGGACAGGCGAGCTAACTATGGCTACACCTTC
TRBV27	NA	TRBD1	TRBJ1-1	CASRDRLNTEAFF	TGTGCCAGCAGGGACAGGTTGAACACTGAAGCTTTCTTT
TRBV11-2	few	TRBD1	TRBJ2-1	CASSARQGYSEQFF	TGTGCCAGCAGCGCTAGACAGGGCTATTCCGAGCAGTTCTTC
TRBV5-6	few	NA	TRBJ2-7	CASSLGAGAEQYF	TGTGCCAGCAGCCTTGGGGCAGGGGCCGAGCAGTACTTC
TRBV7-9	NA	TRBD2	TRBJ2-7	CASSQTVAGGPYEQYF	TGTGCCAGCAGCCAGACGGTGGCGGGAGGTCCTTACGAGCAGTACTTC
TRBV2	many	NA	TRBJ2-1	CASSDEVGSEQFF	TGTGCCAGCAGTGACGAGGTGGGCAGTGAGCAGTTCTTC
TRBV19	NA	NA	TRBJ1-5	CASSIGVNQPQHF	TGTGCCAGTAGTATAGGGGTGAATCAGCCCCAGCATTTT
TRBV29-1	NA	NA	TRBJ2-1	CSVKQGTKDNEQFF	TGCAGCGTTAAACAGGGAACGAAGGACAATGAGCAGTTCTTC
TRBV28	few	TRBD1	TRBJ1-5	CASSKGTGHQPQHF	TGTGCCAGCAGTAAGGGGACAGGGCATCAGCCCCAGCATTTT
TRBV7-9	once	TRBD1	TRBJ2-7	CASSLRDRAYEQYF	TGTGCCAGCAGTCTCCGGGACAGGGCGTACGAGCAGTACTTC